This note documents a single T cell receptor beta chain sequence. The sample comes from a study of blood T cell repertoires in COVID-19. About the study: The United States, Italy and Spain supplied acute and convalescent COVID-19 samples. Sources were T cells, B-cell-depleted T cells, or PBMCs; the material itself was cDNA or gDNA.

In the original workflow: The assay estimated nucleated cells by amplifying reference gene primers. Clones were read by immunoSEQ multiplex PCR, and TCRdb kept only the in-frame ones, dropping some. V, J and clone size derive from that table, while D and trimming were established from the DNA sequence. Among fewer than 450,000 clones, about 93% were seen once, and the ten largest hold less than 3.5%. The junction had 6 bases not matched to a gene; V was cut back by 5 bases and J by 7 bases. The CDR3 runs 14 residues. The V gene's germline CDR1 is SGHAT and CDR2 FQNNGV. The clonotype was recovered from a woman aged 18-29 years who had recovered from COVID-19. The specimen was peripheral blood. The V and J genes are TRBV11-2 and TRBJ1-5; 9 bases line up with TRBD1. The CDR3 DNA is TGTGCCAGCAGCCGGACAGGGGCAGGCCAGCCCCAGCATTTT. It encodes CASSRTGAGQPQHF.